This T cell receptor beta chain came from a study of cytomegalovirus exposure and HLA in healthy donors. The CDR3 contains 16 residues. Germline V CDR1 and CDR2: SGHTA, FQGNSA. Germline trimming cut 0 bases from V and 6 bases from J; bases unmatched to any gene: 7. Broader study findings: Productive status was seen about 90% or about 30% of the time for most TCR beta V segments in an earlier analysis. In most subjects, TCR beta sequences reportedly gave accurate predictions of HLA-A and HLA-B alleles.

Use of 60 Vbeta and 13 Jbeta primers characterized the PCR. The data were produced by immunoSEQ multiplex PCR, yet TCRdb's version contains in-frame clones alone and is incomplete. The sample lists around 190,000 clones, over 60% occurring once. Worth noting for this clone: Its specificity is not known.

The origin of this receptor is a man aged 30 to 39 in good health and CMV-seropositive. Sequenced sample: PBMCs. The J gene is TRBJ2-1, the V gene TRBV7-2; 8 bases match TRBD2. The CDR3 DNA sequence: TGTGCCAGCAGCTTAGCGGGGCGGGGGGTTTCCAATGAGCAGTTCTTC. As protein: CASSLAGRGVSNEQFF. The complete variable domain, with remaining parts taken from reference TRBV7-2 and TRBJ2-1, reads GAGVSQSPSNKVTEKGKDVELRCDPISGHTALYWYRQSLGQGLEFLIYFQGNSAPDKSGLPSDRFSAERTGGSVSTLTIQRTQQEDSAVYLCASSLAGRGVSNEQFFGPGTRLTVL.